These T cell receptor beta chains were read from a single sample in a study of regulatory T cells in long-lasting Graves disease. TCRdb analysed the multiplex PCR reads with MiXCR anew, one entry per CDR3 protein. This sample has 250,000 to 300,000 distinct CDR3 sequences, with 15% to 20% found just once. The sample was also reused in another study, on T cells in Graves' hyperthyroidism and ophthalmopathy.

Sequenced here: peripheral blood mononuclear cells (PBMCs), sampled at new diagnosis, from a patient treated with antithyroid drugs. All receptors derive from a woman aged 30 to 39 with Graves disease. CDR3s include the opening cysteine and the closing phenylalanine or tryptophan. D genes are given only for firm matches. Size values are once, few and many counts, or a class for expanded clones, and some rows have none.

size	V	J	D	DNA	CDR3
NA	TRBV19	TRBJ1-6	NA	TGTGCCACCCACCCGGGGAGCTCCTATAATTCACCCCTCCACTTT	CATHPGSSYNSPLHF
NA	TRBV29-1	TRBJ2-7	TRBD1	TGCAGCGTCGGGACAGGGGACCACTACGAGCAGTACTTC	CSVGTGDHYEQYF
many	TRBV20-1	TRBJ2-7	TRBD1	TGCAGTGCTATACCGGGGGACAGGGGCTACGAGCAGTACTTC	CSAIPGDRGYEQYF
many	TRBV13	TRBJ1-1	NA	TGTGCCAGCAGCTTCGGAAGGGATGACACTGAAGCTTTCTTT	CASSFGRDDTEAFF
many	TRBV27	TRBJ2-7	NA	TGTGCCAGCAGAACCACTGAGGGGCGTCCCTACGAGCAGTACTTC	CASRTTEGRPYEQYF
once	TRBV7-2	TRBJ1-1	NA	TGTGCCAGCAGCTTATTTGGAACCGTGGGGGCACGGACTGAAGCTTTCTTT	CASSLFGTVGARTEAFF
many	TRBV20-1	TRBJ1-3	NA	TGCAGTGCCACCATGGGCAGTTCTGGAAACACCATATATTTT	CSATMGSSGNTIYF
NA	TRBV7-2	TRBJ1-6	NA	TGTGCCAGCAGCTTAGCAGGCGGGGTGGGTTCACCCCTCCACTTT	CASSLAGGVGSPLHF
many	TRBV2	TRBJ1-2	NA	TGTGCCAGCAGTCTTGAAGGGATCGACTATGGCTACACCTTC	CASSLEGIDYGYTF
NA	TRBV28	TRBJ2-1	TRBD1	TGTGCCAGCAGTTTATCGGGACAGGGATTCAATGAGCAGTTCTTC	CASSLSGQGFNEQFF
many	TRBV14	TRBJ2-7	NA	TGTGCCAGCAGCCTGGAGGCGGGCTACGAGCAGTACTTC	CASSLEAGYEQYF
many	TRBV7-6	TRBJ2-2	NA	TGTGCCAGCAGCTCTTCGGGGGGACAGGTTAACACCGGGGAGCTGTTTTTT	CASSSSGGQVNTGELFF
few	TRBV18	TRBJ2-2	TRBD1	TGTGCCACCTCGCCGGACAGGTATAACACCGGGGAGCTGTTTTTT	CATSPDRYNTGELFF
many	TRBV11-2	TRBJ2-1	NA	TGTGCCAGCAGCTTAGCTCCGGGCGGGGAGCAGTTCTTC	CASSLAPGGEQFF
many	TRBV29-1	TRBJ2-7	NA	TGCAGCGTTATCGAACCCTCCTACGAGCAGTACTTC	CSVIEPSYEQYF
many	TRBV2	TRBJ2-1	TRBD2	TGTGCCAGCAGGCCGGGACTAGCGGTTTACAATGAGCAGTTCTTC	CASRPGLAVYNEQFF
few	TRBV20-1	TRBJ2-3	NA	TGCAGTGCTAGCGGGGGTGGGACAGATACGCAGTATTTT	CSASGGGTDTQYF
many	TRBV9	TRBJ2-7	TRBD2	TGTGCCAGCAGCGTAGGGACTAGCGGGGCTTACGAGCAGTACTTC	CASSVGTSGAYEQYF